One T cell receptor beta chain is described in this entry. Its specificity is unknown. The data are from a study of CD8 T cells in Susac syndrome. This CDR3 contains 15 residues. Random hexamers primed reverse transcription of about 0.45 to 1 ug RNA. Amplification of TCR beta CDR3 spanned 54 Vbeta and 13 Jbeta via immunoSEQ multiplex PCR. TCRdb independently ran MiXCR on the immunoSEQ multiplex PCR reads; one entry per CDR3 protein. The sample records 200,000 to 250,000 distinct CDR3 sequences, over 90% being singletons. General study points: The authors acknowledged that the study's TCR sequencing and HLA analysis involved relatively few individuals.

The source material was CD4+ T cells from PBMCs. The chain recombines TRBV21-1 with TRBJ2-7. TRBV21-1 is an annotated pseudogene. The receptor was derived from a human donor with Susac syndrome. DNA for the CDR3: TGTGCCAGCAGCAAAGCGAAAAACAGTCTCTACGAGCAGTACTTC. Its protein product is CASSKAKNSLYEQYF.